This TCR beta chain was documented in a study of T cells expressing NK-cell markers. Overall study context: The study drew TCR beta repertoires from sorted CD3+CD56+NKG2C+, CD3+CD56+NKG2C- and CD3+CD56-NKG2C+ T cells. Seven of the eight sequenced donors were HCMV-seropositive; one was seronegative.

Concerning this clonotype: Its antigen remains unknown.

The CDR3 sequence is 17 residues long. CDR1 and CDR2 from the germline V gene are SEHNR and FQNEAQ (reference sequence). TCRdb reprocessed the 5' RACE reads, keeping one entry per CDR3 protein, no DNA. Recorded for this sample: about 460,000 distinct CDR3 sequences. Study-level findings and limits: The CD3+CD56-NKG2C+ fraction of a handful of donors was also led by these clonotypes.

This clonotype originated in a woman aged 50 to 60 in good health. This chain joins TRBV7-9 and TRBJ2-1; with no DNA, the TCRdb D assignment of TRBD2 cannot be verified. The sample consisted of blood T cells: a sorted CD56 or NKG2C T cell subset, CD4+ or CD8+ T cells, or bulk PBMC T cells (not recorded which). The CDR3 sequence: CASSLDGWTSSFNEQFF. The full variable domain, rest sourced from reference TRBV7-9 and TRBJ2-1, is DTGVSQNPRHKITKRGQNVTFRCDPISEHNRLYWYRQTLGQGPEFLTYFQNEAQLEKSRLLSDRFSAERPKGSFSTLEIQRTEQGDSAMYLCASSLDGWTSSFNEQFFGPGTRLTVL.